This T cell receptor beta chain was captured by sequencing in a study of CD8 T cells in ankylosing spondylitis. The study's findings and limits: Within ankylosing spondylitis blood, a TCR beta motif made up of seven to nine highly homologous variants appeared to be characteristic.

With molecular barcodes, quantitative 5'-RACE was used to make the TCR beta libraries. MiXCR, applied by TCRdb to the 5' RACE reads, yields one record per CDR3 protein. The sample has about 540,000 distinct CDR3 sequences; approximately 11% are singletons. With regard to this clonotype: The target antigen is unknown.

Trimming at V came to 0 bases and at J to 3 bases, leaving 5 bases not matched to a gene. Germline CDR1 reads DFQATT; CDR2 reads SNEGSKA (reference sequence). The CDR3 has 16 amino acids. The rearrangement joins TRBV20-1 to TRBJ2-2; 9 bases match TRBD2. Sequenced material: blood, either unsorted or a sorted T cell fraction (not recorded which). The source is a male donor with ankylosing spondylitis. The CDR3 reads CSARDLAGGDTGELFF. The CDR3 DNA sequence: TGCAGTGCTAGAGATCTCGCGGGAGGGGACACCGGGGAGCTGTTTTTT.